The rows below give T cell receptor beta chains drawn from one sample of a study of T-cell memory formation after mild COVID-19. MiXCR was run by TCRdb on the 5' RACE reads, yielding one entry per CDR3 protein. The table has under 600,000 distinct CDR3 sequences, roughly a fifth seen once. Input material: PBMCs or a T cell subset sorted from them (not recorded which). The origin of the receptors is an adult woman who had mild COVID-19 (a few samples of this study predate the infection). Cell type and time point are not known. Each CDR3 is given without its conserved first and last residue.

j_call v_call cdr3_aa
TRBJ2-7 TRBV19 ASSMGLFYEQY
TRBJ2-1 TRBV12-3/TRBV12-4 ASRVETSGAEQF
TRBJ2-1 TRBV6-5 ASTMLRGKQDEQF
TRBJ2-2 TRBV12-3/TRBV12-4 ASSLARASGGLNTGELF
TRBJ2-1 TRBV25-1 ASRRERLQF
TRBJ2-3 TRBV7-3 ASSLYVGGEWGGDTQY
TRBJ1-1 TRBV20-1 SAGVTALNTEAF
TRBJ2-3 TRBV7-6 ASSSRDGRFTQY
TRBJ2-7 TRBV2 ASSEASGSGYEQY
TRBJ2-7 TRBV20-1 SGLADKDEQY
TRBJ1-5 TRBV7-2 ASSLAGADINQPQH
TRBJ2-1 TRBV20-1 SASLAGGPREQF
TRBJ2-2 TRBV29-1 SVGFGLVDTGELF
TRBJ2-2 TRBV5-1 ASSSRQGSTGELF
TRBJ2-5 TRBV6-5 ASSYSRQGQETQY
TRBJ2-3 TRBV30 ARKYGTDTQY
TRBJ1-6 TRBV6-5 ASSYSIPNPSGGGNNSPLH
TRBJ2-5 TRBV11-2 ASSLSSGWETQY
TRBJ2-1 TRBV12-3/TRBV12-4 ASSLLGTGSNEQF
TRBJ2-7 TRBV7-9 ASSGDPAYEQY
TRBJ1-6 TRBV19 ATRDRGSRYSPLH
TRBJ2-1 TRBV24-1 ATSGWNEQF
TRBJ1-5 TRBV24-1 ATSDRAGMFNQPQH
TRBJ2-5 TRBV7-9 ASSSDSLLAQQETQY
TRBJ1-5 TRBV6-5 ASSYMRDQPQH
TRBJ1-2 TRBV6-6 ASSYGDLQYGYT
TRBJ2-3 TRBV5-1 ASSPGQGETDTQY
TRBJ2-7 TRBV5-1 ASSLTGDTGEEQY
TRBJ1-2 TRBV5-1 ASSLEQLGYGYT
TRBJ2-1 TRBV7-8 ASSPRRAVHEQF
TRBJ1-6 TRBV7-3 ASSFGTNNSPLH
TRBJ2-7 TRBV20-1 SANRDRDHYEQY
TRBJ2-7 TRBV7-6 ASSSPGQGFYEQY
TRBJ2-7 TRBV7-9 ASSYISSYEQY